A single sample is the source of the 27 T cell receptor beta chains below, sequenced in a study of early T cells in non-severe SARS-CoV-2 infection. Using its own MiXCR run on the 5' RACE reads, TCRdb lists one record per CDR3 protein. The sample records around 50,000 distinct CDR3 sequences, approximately 10% being singletons. Sequencing was done on a sample of whole blood. Receptors were obtained from an adult who was a healthcare worker with PCR-confirmed SARS-CoV-2 infection or an uninfected control (not recorded which).

The V gene is TRBV20-1, the J gene TRBJ2-7; 8 bases map to TRBD1. Germline CDR1 DFQATT, CDR2 SNEGSKA (reference sequence). There are 14 residues in the CDR3. Losses at the gene ends were 6 bases for V and 4 bases for J; bases not matched to a gene: 11. The CDR3 DNA sequence: TGCAGTGCCCACGACCGGGACAGGCAATACGAGCAGTACTTC. Translating gives CSAHDRDRQYEQYF.

This clonotype appeared many times. J is TRBJ2-1 and V is TRBV20-1, with TRBD2 identical over 9 bases. The CDR3 loop spans 15 amino acids. Germline lookup yields CDR1 DFQATT and CDR2 SNEGSKA (reference sequence). V was pared by 3 bases and J by 7 bases, with 10 bases of the junction left unmatched. CDR3 loop: CSASRGTSGSNEQFF. The CDR3 nucleotides read TGCAGTGCTAGCCGGGGAACTAGCGGGTCAAATGAGCAGTTCTTC.

This clonotype was picked up many times. The CDR3 protein is CASSREERTNEQFF. The CDR3 coding sequence is TGTGCCAGCAGCCGCGAGGAGAGGACGAATGAGCAGTTCTTC. The rearrangement joins TRBV11-3 to TRBJ2-1; D ambiguous. CDR3 length: 14 residues. Trimming removed 5 bases at V and 7 bases at J, with 15 bases between. Germline V CDR1 and CDR2: SGHNT, YENEEA. Full variable domain (rest looked up from reference TRBV11-3 and TRBJ2-1): EAGVVQSPRYKIIEKKQPVAFWCNPISGHNTLYWYLQNLGQGPELLIRYENEEAVDDSQLPKDRFSAERLKGVDSTLKIQPAELGDSAVYLCASSREERTNEQFFGPGTRLTVL.

In this sample, this clonotype turned up many times. This sequence joins TRBV29-1 and TRBJ2-2; unclear D gene. CDR1 SQVTM and CDR2 ANQGSEA come from the germline V gene. V lost 7 bases and J lost 2, with 8 bases in between. This CDR3 is built from 12 residues. The CDR3 region has the DNA TGCAGCGCTTGGCAAAACACCGGGGAGCTGTTTTTT. This sequence encodes CSAWQNTGELFF.

This clonotype was seen repeatedly, ten times or more. As DNA, the CDR3 is TGTGCCAGCAGCTTAGGAGGTAGCGGGAGGGCCATGCGCGATACGCAGTATTTT. Residues: CASSLGGSGRAMRDTQYF. The chain has TRBV7-9 and TRBJ2-3; the match to TRBD2 covers 11 bases. Losses at the gene ends were 1 base for V and 6 bases for J; bases not matched to a gene: 12. From germline, CDR1 is SEHNR and CDR2 FQNEAQ (reference sequence). The CDR3 length is 18 residues.

This clonotype was seen a few times. The gene calls are TRBV9 and TRBJ2-7; D is unresolved. This CDR3 is built from 13 residues. Germline-derived CDR1 and CDR2 are SGDLS and YYNGEE. Trimming stripped 3 bases from V and 2 bases from J, with 9 bases between. The CDR3 DNA is TGTGCCAGCAGCGCCCGTGGGACCTACGAGCAGTACTTC. It is translated as CASSARGTYEQYF. Based on the CDR3 plus reference TRBV9 and TRBJ2-7, the full variable domain is DSGVTQTPKHLITATGQRVTLRCSPRSGDLSVYWYQQSLDQGLQFLIQYYNGEERAKGNILERFSAQQFPDLHSELNLSSLELGDSALYFCASSARGTYEQYFGPGTRLTVT.

This sequence joins TRBV30 and TRBJ1-5; D remains ambiguous. The CDR3 is 14 amino acids. Germline values: CDR1 GTSNPN, CDR2 SVGIG (reference sequence). The ends were cut back, 1 base at V and 6 bases at J, with 13 bases in the middle. CDR3 loop: CAWSGGPSRQPQHF. The DNA of the CDR3 is TGTGCCTGGAGTGGAGGGCCATCTCGTCAGCCCCAGCATTTT.

This clonotype has at least ten counts. The V and J genes are TRBV2 and TRBJ2-2; 8 positions match TRBD1. This CDR3 comprises 15 residues. The junction had 8 bases not matched to a gene; V was cut back by 6 bases and J by 5 bases. Germline CDR1 and CDR2: SNHLY and FYNNEI. CDR3 amino acids: CASRVQGARTGELFF. The CDR3, as DNA: TGTGCCAGCAGGGTCCAGGGGGCGCGGACCGGGGAGCTGTTTTTT.

This clonotype was picked up many times. This chain uses TRBV7-2 with TRBJ1-2; D is possibly TRBD1 (6 bases). Trimming stripped 2 bases from V and 7 bases from J, with 14 bases between. CDR1 SGHTA and CDR2 FQGNSA come from the germline V gene. CDR3 length: 14 amino acids. CDR3 protein: CASSLRGTGFGYTF. The CDR3 DNA sequence: TGTGCCAGCAGCTTAAGGGGTACAGGGTTTGGCTACACCTTC. Drawing the rest from reference TRBV7-2 and TRBJ1-2, the complete variable domain is GAGVSQSPSNKVTEKGKDVELRCDPISGHTALYWYRQSLGQGLEFLIYFQGNSAPDKSGLPSDRFSAERTGGSVSTLTIQRTQQEDSAVYLCASSLRGTGFGYTFGSGTRLTVV.

This clonotype has ten or more counts. The chain recombines TRBV6-6 with TRBJ1-2; no reliable D call. Trimming left V 8 bases short and J 4 bases short, with 11 bases between. This CDR3 spans 12 amino acids. Germline V gene sequence: CDR1 MNHNY, CDR2 SVGAGI (reference sequence). The CDR3 here is CASGSSSYGYTF. The CDR3 DNA reads TGTGCCAGCGGGTCTTCGAGCTATGGCTACACCTTC.

This clonotype showed up many times. The chain couples TRBV7-8 to TRBJ1-1; no firm D call. Germline lookup yields CDR1 SGHVS and CDR2 FQNEAQ. The CDR3 length is 13 residues. The V gene lost 7 bases and the J gene lost 1 base, with 10 bases spanning the gap. DNA of the CDR3: TGTGCCAGCAACAAACTTAGGAACACTGAAGCTTTCTTT. Translated: CASNKLRNTEAFF.

In this sample, this clonotype turned up many times. The chain employs TRBV19 and TRBJ1-5; 8 positions match TRBD1. Germline V CDR1 and CDR2: LNHDA, SQIVND (reference sequence). The CDR3 has 16 amino acids. V lost 4 bases, J lost 4 bases, and 9 bases stayed unmatched. CDR3 residues: CASSSLPTGANQPQHF. CDR3 coding DNA: TGTGCCAGTAGTAGTCTACCGACAGGGGCGAATCAGCCCCAGCATTTT.

This clonotype was counted at least ten times. The chain couples TRBV10-1 to TRBJ2-3, with a tentative D call TRBD2 (7 bases). The CDR3 length is 17 residues. The ends were cut back, 0 bases at V and 2 bases at J, with 15 bases in the middle. Germline values: CDR1 WNHNN, CDR2 SYGVQD (reference sequence). The CDR3 loop reads CASSESLGGPPTDTQYF. The CDR3 bases are TGCGCCAGCAGTGAGTCTTTGGGGGGGCCTCCCACAGATACGCAGTATTTT.

This clonotype was seen more than once but under ten times. This chain connects TRBV29-1 to TRBJ2-5, with TRBD1 matching 8 bases. With 7 bases clipped from V and 6 bases from J, the junction kept 7 bases outside the gene matches. The length of the CDR3 is 12 residues. Germline V lookup: CDR1 SQVTM, CDR2 ANQGSEA. The DNA of the CDR3 is TGCAGCGCCCAACAGGGGGATCAGACCCAGTACTTC. Translation gives CSAQQGDQTQYF.

The CDR3 nucleotides are TGTGCCAGCAGTTACACCCATAATTCACCCCTCCACTTT. This codes for CASSYTHNSPLHF. This chain links TRBV6-5 with TRBJ1-6; D unresolved. Per germline, CDR1 MNHEY and CDR2 SVGAGI. This CDR3 has 13 residues. Trimming took off 2 bases at V and 5 bases at J, with 4 bases between the two ends.

This clonotype was seen a few times. The CDR3 DNA sequence: TGCGCCAGCAGTGAGTTTGACGGCTCTGGAAACACCATATATTTT. Protein: CASSEFDGSGNTIYF. The V call is TRBV10-1, the J call TRBJ1-3; D not resolved. CDR1 is WNHNN and CDR2 is SYGVQD in the germline V gene (reference sequence). The CDR3 spans 15 residues. V was trimmed by 1 base and J by 0 bases, leaving 7 bases between them.

The rearrangement uses TRBV19 and TRBJ2-5; possible D gene TRBD1, 6 bases. The V gene's germline CDR1 is LNHDA and CDR2 SQIVND (reference sequence). The CDR3 loop spans 16 amino acids. V was cut by 3 bases and J by 3 bases, with 17 bases left in between. For the CDR3, the DNA is TGTGCCAGTAGTATCCCAGGAATGTCAGGGGAAGAGACCCAGTACTTC. The encoded protein is CASSIPGMSGEETQYF.

This clonotype was recorded many times. As DNA, the CDR3 is TGTGCCAGCAGCTTAAAAGCCGGGGTTCTCTACAATGAGCAGTTCTTC. This codes for CASSLKAGVLYNEQFF. The V and J genes are TRBV7-9 and TRBJ2-1, with D possibly matching TRBD2 (5 bases). The germline CDR1 and CDR2 sequences are SEHNR and FQNEAQ (reference sequence). The CDR3 runs 16 residues. The V end was cut by 2 bases, the J end by 3 bases, with 14 bases between.

This clonotype has ten or more counts. V gene TRBV6-5 combines with J gene TRBJ1-1, with D tentatively TRBD1 (5 bases). This CDR3 has 13 residues. Trimming pared 10 bases from V and 2 bases from J, leaving 14 bases between. Per the germline V gene, CDR1 is MNHEY and CDR2 is SVGAGI. DNA of the CDR3: TGTGCCATAGGGGCAGACAGCAACACTGAAGCTTTCTTT. Translating it yields CAIGADSNTEAFF.

The chain has TRBV20-1 and TRBJ2-4; a possible D gene is TRBD1 (5 bases). V shed 6 bases and J shed 0 bases, with 24 bases lying between them. The CDR3 totals 18 residues. CDR1 and CDR2 from the germline V gene are DFQATT and SNEGSKA (reference sequence). This chain's CDR3 is CSAPITRQQTIAKNIQYF. The CDR3 DNA is TGCAGTGCGCCAATCACCCGACAGCAGACAATAGCCAAAAACATTCAGTACTTC.

In its sample, this clonotype was seen a few times. J is TRBJ2-7 and V is TRBV5-1; D is uncertain. The CDR3 has 14 residues. Germline CDR1 and CDR2: SGHRS and YFSETQ. V lost 4 bases, J lost 0 bases, and 11 bases lay in between. The CDR3 region is CASSPGRFSYEQYF. The CDR3 bases are TGCGCCAGCAGCCCAGGACGGTTCTCCTACGAGCAGTACTTC.

At least ten counts were recorded for this clonotype. The V gene is TRBV5-1, the J gene TRBJ2-7; D unclear. This CDR3 contains 15 residues. Germline V CDR1 and CDR2: SGHRS, YFSETQ. Trimming left V 5 bases short and J 1 base short, with 16 bases between. The CDR3 region is CASRIQLDPSYEQYF. In DNA form, the CDR3 reads TGCGCCAGCAGGATACAACTGGACCCTTCCTACGAGCAGTACTTC. Full variable domain (outside the CDR3, taken from reference TRBV5-1 and TRBJ2-7): KAGVTQTPRYLIKTRGQQVTLSCSPISGHRSVSWYQQTPGQGLQFLFEYFSETQRNKGNFPGRFSGRQFSNSRSEMNVSTLELGDSALYLCASRIQLDPSYEQYFGPGTRLTVT.

This clonotype showed up many times. The V call is TRBV20-1, the J call TRBJ1-5; tentative D call: TRBD1 (6 bases). In germline, CDR1 is DFQATT, CDR2 SNEGSKA (reference sequence). The ends were cut back, 3 bases at V and 0 bases at J, with 15 bases in the middle. The CDR3 sequence is 16 residues long. This CDR3 reads CSASQGSGVSNQPQHF. DNA for the CDR3: TGCAGTGCTAGTCAGGGATCAGGGGTTAGCAATCAGCCCCAGCATTTT.

V and J are TRBV6-5 and TRBJ1-1; D not certain. The CDR3 runs 17 residues. The V gene lost 4 bases and the J gene lost 2 bases, with 20 bases spanning the gap. Germline assignment: CDR1 MNHEY and CDR2 SVGAGI. In DNA form, the CDR3 reads TGTGCCAGCAGTTCCTTCAGGTTGACCGGGTCTAACACTGAAGCTTTCTTT. Residues: CASSSFRLTGSNTEAFF.

This clonotype appeared many times. The V and J genes are TRBV2 and TRBJ2-7; D may be TRBD1 (5 bases). The CDR3 loop spans 15 amino acids. The V and J ends lost 3 bases and 1 base respectively, with 13 bases between them. CDR1 and CDR2 (germline): SNHLY, FYNNEI. CDR3 loop: CASSEGPGISYEQYF. Here the CDR3 DNA reads TGTGCCAGCAGTGAGGGGCCCGGAATTTCCTACGAGCAGTACTTC.

This clonotype was found many times. This chain joins TRBV2 and TRBJ2-1; TRBD1 aligns across 8 bases. CDR3 size: 15 residues. Unmatched junction bases numbered 5, after V lost 5 bases and J lost 2 bases. Germline lookup yields CDR1 SNHLY and CDR2 FYNNEI. CDR3 protein: CASSPDRGAYNEQFF. CDR3 nucleotides: TGTGCCAGCAGTCCTGACAGGGGCGCCTACAATGAGCAGTTCTTC. The whole variable domain, filled in from reference TRBV2 and TRBJ2-1, reads EPEVTQTPSHQVTQMGQEVILRCVPISNHLYFYWYRQILGQKVEFLVSFYNNEISEKSEIFDDQFSVERPDGSNFTLKIRSTKLEDSAMYFCASSPDRGAYNEQFFGPGTRLTVL.

This clonotype occurred many times. This chain joins TRBV27 and TRBJ2-2; TRBD1 matches 9 bases. The CDR3 is made up of 14 amino acids. After removal of 4 bases from V and 7 bases from J, the junction contained 4 bases not matched to a gene. CDR1 and CDR2 (germline): MNHEY, SMNVEV (reference sequence). The DNA for the CDR3 is TGTGCCAGCAGTTACAGGGGGCGCGACGGGGAGCTGTTTTTT. This sequence encodes CASSYRGRDGELFF.